These 25 T cell receptor beta chains originate from one sample sequenced in a study of cytomegalovirus exposure and HLA in healthy donors. This table comes from immunoSEQ multiplex PCR, and its TCRdb copy is limited to in-frame clones, with some not included. The sample records tens of thousands of clones, 84% being singletons. Sequences were obtained from PBMCs. The source is a woman younger than 30 in good health and CMV-seropositive.

The genes are TRBV30 and TRBJ2-2, with 8 bases fitting TRBD1. The CDR3 totals 13 residues. Germline assignment: CDR1 GTSNPN and CDR2 SVGIG (reference sequence). With 1 base clipped from V and 6 bases from J, the junction kept 1 base outside the gene matches. The CDR3, as DNA: TGTGCCTGGAGTGAGACAGGGGCCGGGGAGCTGTTTTTT. Protein sequence: CAWSETGAGELFF.

V and J are TRBV5-4 and TRBJ2-3; 14 nucleotides match TRBD2. CDR3 length: 15 amino acids. V shed 4 bases, J shed 3 bases, and the junction held 1 base outside the gene matches. Germline-derived CDR1 and CDR2 are SGHNT and YYREEE (reference sequence). The CDR3 spells CASSGTSGRTDTQYF. In DNA form, the CDR3 reads TGTGCCAGCAGCGGGACTAGCGGGAGAACAGATACGCAGTATTTT. Full variable domain (rest looked up from reference TRBV5-4 and TRBJ2-3): ETGVTQSPTHLIKTRGQQVTLRCSSQSGHNTVSWYQQALGQGPQFIFQYYREEENGRGNFPPRFSGLQFPNYSSELNVNALELDDSALYLCASSGTSGRTDTQYFGPGTRLTVL.

CDR3 nucleotide sequence: TGTGCCAGCCGAGTGTCGTGGGGCAGGGTGAGAGAGCAGTACTTC. This codes for CASRVSWGRVREQYF. The chain has TRBV2 and TRBJ2-7, with D possibly being TRBD1 (5 bases). V was trimmed by 8 bases and J by 7 bases, leaving 24 bases between them. The CDR3 loop spans 15 amino acids. CDR1 is SNHLY and CDR2 is FYNNEI in the germline V gene.

This clone was detected ten times or more. This sequence joins TRBV28 and TRBJ2-5, with TRBD2 identical over 11 bases. J lost 5 bases, V lost 9 bases, and 5 bases had no gene match. This CDR3 spans 13 amino acids. Germline CDR1 and CDR2: MDHEN and SYDVKM. The CDR3 DNA sequence: TGTGCCAGTCTAGCGGGGGGAAGGGAGACCCAGTACTTC. Its protein is CASLAGGRETQYF. Variable domain in full (rest from reference TRBV28 and TRBJ2-5): DVKVTQSSRYLVKRTGEKVFLECVQDMDHENMFWYRQDPGLGLRLIYFSYDVKMKEKGDIPEGYSVSREKKERFSLILESASTNQTSMYLCASLAGGRETQYFGPGTRLLVL.

This clone was seen once. This sequence joins TRBV9 and TRBJ2-1, with no clear D. The CDR3 is 13 residues long. V shed 4 bases and J shed 5 bases, with 10 bases lying between them. Germline CDR1 is SGDLS and CDR2 is YYNGEE. CDR3 DNA: TGTGCCAGCAGCCCTCCCCGGGACAATGAGCAGTTCTTC. Translation gives CASSPPRDNEQFF.

The chain is built from TRBV27 and TRBJ2-7; maybe TRBD2 (6 bases). Trimming removed 2 bases at V and 4 bases at J, with 9 bases between. The CDR3 loop spans 13 amino acids. The V gene's germline CDR1 is MNHEY and CDR2 SMNVEV (reference sequence). As DNA, the CDR3 is TGTGCCAGCAGTTTAGGTGGGGGGTACGAGCAGTACTTC. This gives the protein CASSLGGGYEQYF.

The rearrangement joins TRBV5-6 to TRBJ2-1; 15 positions agree with TRBD2. Germline values: CDR1 SGHDT, CDR2 YYEEEE. This CDR3 spans 16 amino acids. V lost 3 bases to trimming and J lost 15 bases; unmatched junction nucleotides: 13. This CDR3 reads CASSYWRGLAGGRRFF. Written as DNA, the CDR3 is TGTGCCAGCAGCTATTGGAGAGGACTAGCGGGGGGGCGACGGTTCTTC.

The V and J genes are TRBV19 and TRBJ2-7; 8 bases align to TRBD1. V dropped 9 bases and J dropped 4; count of bases not matched to a gene: 5. Germline assignment: CDR1 LNHDA and CDR2 SQIVND (reference sequence). The CDR3 is made up of 12 amino acids. CDR3 loop: CASGQGIYEQYF. In nucleotides, the CDR3 is TGTGCCAGCGGACAGGGAATATACGAGCAGTACTTC.

This clone has more than one count but fewer than ten. V and J are TRBV30 and TRBJ1-3; D is possibly TRBD1 (5 bases). Germline V gene sequence: CDR1 GTSNPN, CDR2 SVGIG (reference sequence). The CDR3 is 14 amino acids. Trimming cost V 0 bases and J 7 bases, with 13 bases left between them. In DNA form, the CDR3 reads TGTGCCTGGAGTGTACAGGAGGGGTGGAACACCATATATTTT. Protein sequence: CAWSVQEGWNTIYF.

This sequence joins TRBV7-2 and TRBJ1-5; weak D call: TRBD1 (5 bases). The CDR3 totals 15 residues. CDR1 is SGHTA and CDR2 is FQGNSA in the germline V gene. With 1 base removed from V and 0 bases from J, the gap between germline ends came to 7 bases. CDR3 bases: TGTGCCAGCAGCTTAGTTCAGGGTAGCAATCAGCCCCAGCATTTT. This sequence encodes CASSLVQGSNQPQHF.

The chain couples TRBV4-1 to TRBJ2-3, with a weak D call TRBD2 (6 bases). Germline lookup yields CDR1 MGHRA and CDR2 YSYEKL. The CDR3 is 14 amino acids. Trimming left V 4 bases short and J 6 bases short, with 14 bases between. CDR3 nucleotide sequence: TGCGCCAGCAGCCGGGGACTGCTCGCGGATACGCAGTATTTT. Encoded protein: CASSRGLLADTQYF.

The rearrangement joins TRBV4-3 to TRBJ1-5; D is uncertain. Germline assignment: CDR1 LGHNA and CDR2 YSLEER. The CDR3 consists of 15 residues. Trimming left V 0 bases short and J 3 bases short, with 9 bases between. CDR3 in amino acids: CASSQDSQNNQPQHF. The CDR3 bases are TGCGCCAGCAGCCAAGATAGCCAGAACAATCAGCCCCAGCATTTT.

This chain links TRBV21-1 with TRBJ2-7; the table's D call TRBD1 went unverified against the DNA. TRBV21-1 corresponds to a pseudogene. The CDR3 extends over 19 amino acids. CDR3 coding DNA: TGTGCCAGCAGCACCGATTCCGGGACAGGGAAAAAGAGCTCCTACGAGCAGTACTTC. Amino acids: CASSTDSGTGKKSSYEQYF.

This chain joins TRBV5-8 and TRBJ1-6; D remains unclear. Germline CDR1 is SGHTS and CDR2 is YDEGEE. V shed 10 bases and J shed 0 bases, with 8 bases lying between them. The CDR3 is 13 amino acids. The chain's CDR3 is CAGGSSYNSPLHF. CDR3 nucleotide sequence: TGTGCCGGCGGCAGCTCCTATAATTCACCCCTCCACTTT.

The V gene is TRBV4-1, the J gene TRBJ1-4; 12 bases fit TRBD1. Losses at the gene ends were 3 bases for V and 8 bases for J; bases not matched to a gene: 13. Germline V gives CDR1 MGHRA, CDR2 YSYEKL. There are 18 residues in the CDR3. DNA for the CDR3: TGCGCCAGCAGCCAGGGGCAGGGACAGGGGGCTGGAAGGGAAAAACTGTTTTTT. Its protein is CASSQGQGQGAGREKLFF.

The chain joins TRBV5-4 to TRBJ1-2, with TRBD1 identical over 9 bases. V was clipped by 4 bases and J by 1 base; unmatched bases: 5. This CDR3 is built from 15 residues. Germline V gives CDR1 SGHNT, CDR2 YYREEE (reference sequence). The CDR3 region is CASSDPGQGNYGYTF. As DNA, the CDR3 is TGTGCCAGCAGCGACCCGGGACAGGGTAACTATGGCTACACCTTC. The whole variable domain, filled in from reference TRBV5-4 and TRBJ1-2, reads ETGVTQSPTHLIKTRGQQVTLRCSSQSGHNTVSWYQQALGQGPQFIFQYYREEENGRGNFPPRFSGLQFPNYSSELNVNALELDDSALYLCASSDPGQGNYGYTFGSGTRLTVV.

CDR3 residues: CASSLAGDYTDTQYF. The CDR3 coding sequence is TGCGCCAGCAGCTTGGCGGGGGATTACACAGATACGCAGTATTTT. The chain has TRBV5-1 and TRBJ2-3, with D possibly matching TRBD2 (6 bases). The V end was cut by 0 bases, the J end by 2 bases, with 10 bases between. There are 15 residues in the CDR3. Germline lookup yields CDR1 SGHRS and CDR2 YFSETQ.

This sequence joins TRBV7-7 and TRBJ2-5, with TRBD1 identical over 11 bases. Per germline, CDR1 SSHAT and CDR2 FNYEAQ (reference sequence). The CDR3 loop spans 15 amino acids. The junction had 6 bases not matched to a gene; V was cut back by 4 bases and J by 5 bases. In nucleotides, the CDR3 is TGTGCCAGCAGCTACCGGACAGGGGGCCTGGAGACCCAGTACTTC. Its protein is CASSYRTGGLETQYF.

This clone was recorded a few times. The V call is TRBV2, the J call TRBJ1-1, with D maybe TRBD1 (6 bases). Germline values: CDR1 SNHLY, CDR2 FYNNEI. The CDR3 runs to 13 residues. The V gene lost 4 bases and the J gene lost 4 bases, with 10 bases spanning the gap. Here the CDR3 DNA reads TGTGCCAGCAGTGCCCAGGGGACCACTGAAGCTTTCTTT. Encoded protein: CASSAQGTTEAFF.

The CDR3 loop reads CASSQVGQGAGEKLFF. DNA for the CDR3: TGTGCCAGCAGCCAAGTGGGACAGGGGGCGGGTGAAAAACTGTTTTTT. The chain recombines TRBV7-9 with TRBJ1-4; TRBD1 aligns across 12 bases. Per germline, CDR1 SEHNR and CDR2 FQNEAQ (reference sequence). The CDR3 runs to 16 residues. After removal of 5 bases from V and 7 bases from J, the junction contained 8 bases not matched to a gene.

The genes are TRBV14 and TRBJ2-3; 7 bases match TRBD2. The ends lost 2 bases at V and 6 bases at J; junction bases unmatched: 11. The CDR3 runs to 16 residues. The germline gives CDR1 SGHDN, CDR2 FVKESK. CDR3: CASSQRPSWGGDTQYF. The DNA for the CDR3 is TGTGCCAGCAGCCAACGACCTAGCTGGGGGGGTGATACGCAGTATTTT.

This clone was seen more than once but under ten times. The chain carries TRBV28 and TRBJ1-4; TRBD1 matches 8 bases. With V trimmed by 5 bases and J by 8 bases, 10 bases remained unmatched. This CDR3 has 15 residues. Germline V gives CDR1 MDHEN, CDR2 SYDVKM. The CDR3 DNA reads as TGTGCCAGCAGTGGGGGACAGGATTATGGAGAAAAACTGTTTTTT. It is translated as CASSGGQDYGEKLFF.

The chain uses TRBV7-8 and TRBJ1-5; D may be TRBD1 (5 bases). Germline V gene lookup returns CDR1 SGHVS and CDR2 FQNEAQ. V lost 0 bases and J 3 bases, leaving 9 bases between the germline ends. CDR3 length: 15 residues. The CDR3 coding sequence is TGTGCCAGCAGCTTAGCGGGGCGGGACAATCAGCCCCAGCATTTT. This translates into CASSLAGRDNQPQHF. The complete variable domain, with remaining parts taken from reference TRBV7-8 and TRBJ1-5, reads GAGVSQSPRYKVAKRGQDVALRCDPISGHVSLFWYQQALGQGPEFLTYFQNEAQLDKSGLPSDRFFAERPEGSVSTLKIQRTQQEDSAVYLCASSLAGRDNQPQHFGDGTRLSIL.

The chain carries TRBV5-4 and TRBJ2-3, with 11 positions matching TRBD1. The V gene end was trimmed by 5 bases and the J gene end by 4 bases; junction bases not matched to a gene: 9. This CDR3 has 16 amino acids. The germline V gene encodes CDR1 SGHNT and CDR2 YYREEE (reference sequence). The CDR3 bases are TGTGCCAGCAGACGGGGACAGGGGGTATCTGCAGATACGCAGTATTTT. Translated: CASRRGQGVSADTQYF. The full variable domain, completed using reference TRBV5-4 and TRBJ2-3, is ETGVTQSPTHLIKTRGQQVTLRCSSQSGHNTVSWYQQALGQGPQFIFQYYREEENGRGNFPPRFSGLQFPNYSSELNVNALELDDSALYLCASRRGQGVSADTQYFGPGTRLTVL.

The sample holds one count of this clone. V is TRBV19 and J is TRBJ2-7, with D possibly matching TRBD2 (6 bases). Germline assignment: CDR1 LNHDA and CDR2 SQIVND (reference sequence). This CDR3 is 14 amino acids long. Between the trimmed V and J ends, which lost 3 bases and 5 bases, there was a span of 14 bases. This chain's CDR3 is CASSISGAAHEQYF. The CDR3 nucleotides are TGTGCCAGTAGTATTAGCGGCGCCGCCCACGAGCAGTACTTC.